A single sample gave rise to the 15 T cell receptor beta chains below, sequenced in a study of T cells in localized non-small cell lung cancer. Here immunoSEQ multiplex PCR was the method, and the copy in TCRdb shows in-frame clones only, minus some. This repertoire shows fewer than 90,000 clones, approximately 84% found once; its top ten account for under 3.5%. The sample consisted of peripheral blood, taken before any cancer treatment. The origin of the receptors is a man between 40 and 70 years old with stage I lung adenocarcinoma.

The V call is TRBV6-5, the J call TRBJ2-7; the match to TRBD1 covers 8 bases. Germline lookup yields CDR1 MNHEY and CDR2 SVGAGI. This CDR3 region has 14 residues. The V and J ends lost 8 bases and 2 bases, in that order; junction bases with no gene match: 8. CDR3 sequence: CASRPGDRPYEQYF. The CDR3 DNA follows: TGTGCCAGCCGTCCGGGGGACAGGCCCTACGAGCAGTACTTC.

The chain combines TRBV19 with TRBJ2-3; D tentatively fits TRBD1 or TRBD2 (7 bases each). Germline values: CDR1 LNHDA, CDR2 SQIVND (reference sequence). V lost 9 bases and J 2 bases, leaving 21 bases between the germline ends. The length of the CDR3 is 16 residues. The CDR3 sequence is CASKKGGGSYTDTQYF. Here the CDR3 DNA reads TGTGCCAGCAAGAAAGGGGGCGGGAGTTACACAGATACGCAGTATTTT. The complete variable domain, with remaining parts taken from reference TRBV19 and TRBJ2-3, reads DGGITQSPKYLFRKEGQNVTLSCEQNLNHDAMYWYRQDPGQGLRLIYYSQIVNDFQKGDIAEGYSVSREKKESFPLTVTSAQKNPTAFYLCASKKGGGSYTDTQYFGPGTRLTVL.

The chain has TRBV2 and TRBJ2-1; D is possibly TRBD2 (7 bases). This CDR3 has 16 residues. Trimming took 2 bases from V and 6 from J, leaving 17 bases between them. The germline V gene encodes CDR1 SNHLY and CDR2 FYNNEI. CDR3 residues: CASSERVGGGGNEQFF. The CDR3 coding sequence is TGTGCCAGCAGTGAAAGGGTTGGCGGGGGCGGCAATGAGCAGTTCTTC.

The chain joins TRBV7-8 to TRBJ1-5, with TRBD1 matching 7 bases. There are 16 residues in the CDR3. Looked up from germline, CDR1 is SGHVS and CDR2 is FQNEAQ. Germline trimming cut 5 bases from V and 6 bases from J; bases unmatched to any gene: 13. The CDR3 DNA follows: TGTGCCAGCAGCCAGGGGGAGGGGGCGCGGAGTCAGCCCCAGCATTTT. Protein sequence: CASSQGEGARSQPQHF.

V usage is TRBV6-5 and J usage is TRBJ1-1, with a tentative D call TRBD1 (6 bases). Looked up from germline, CDR1 is MNHEY and CDR2 is SVGAGI. The CDR3 is 15 amino acids. V was trimmed by 2 bases and J by 4 bases, leaving 14 bases between them. DNA of the CDR3: TGTGCCAGCAGTTACCTCGGGGGCTCGGGCACTGAAGCTTTCTTT. Its translation: CASSYLGGSGTEAFF.

The J gene is TRBJ1-2, the V gene TRBV4-1; D gene ambiguous. The CDR3 has 14 residues. With 0 bases removed from V and 0 bases from J, the gap between germline ends came to 5 bases. Germline lookup yields CDR1 MGHRA and CDR2 YSYEKL. CDR3 in amino acids: CASSQDGPNYGYTF. CDR3 nucleotides: TGCGCCAGCAGCCAAGACGGCCCTAACTATGGCTACACCTTC.

The chain uses TRBV5-1 and TRBJ2-3; D is perhaps TRBD1 (5 bases). This CDR3 spans 13 amino acids. CDR1 and CDR2 from the germline V gene are SGHRS and YFSETQ. V lost 2 bases, J lost 6 bases, and 10 bases lay in between. CDR3: CASSFNPGDTQYF. CDR3 bases: TGCGCCAGCAGCTTTAACCCAGGGGATACGCAGTATTTT.

This rearrangement joins TRBV28 to TRBJ1-5; tentative D call: TRBD1 (5 bases). This CDR3 spans 14 amino acids. Trimming took 4 bases from V and 7 from J, leaving 14 bases between them. Germline CDR1 and CDR2: MDHEN and SYDVKM. CDR3 region: CASSSAGAAQPQHF. In DNA form, the CDR3 reads TGTGCCAGCAGTTCGGCCGGGGCTGCACAGCCCCAGCATTTT.

The chain links TRBV4-3 to TRBJ2-3; 9 bases line up with TRBD2. Germline CDR1 and CDR2: LGHNA and YSLEER. Germline trimming cut 2 bases from V and 4 bases from J; bases unmatched to any gene: 7. The CDR3 spans 16 residues. The CDR3 nucleotides are TGCGCCAGCAGCCAACAAAGCGGGGGGATCGCAGATACGCAGTATTTT. Protein product: CASSQQSGGIADTQYF.

The J gene is TRBJ2-7, the V gene TRBV5-6; TRBD2 matches 9 bases. The CDR3 length is 16 residues. V dropped 3 bases and J dropped 5; count of bases not matched to a gene: 12. Germline-derived CDR1 and CDR2 are SGHDT and YYEEEE. The CDR3 DNA is TGTGCCAGCAGCTCCCCCGGGAGCGGGGGGATCCACGAGCAGTACTTC. Translation gives CASSSPGSGGIHEQYF.

By frequency in the sample, this clone is medium-sized (0.01 to 0.1%). The chain employs TRBV10-2 and TRBJ2-7; a possible D gene is TRBD2 (5 bases). The ends were cut back, 0 bases at V and 8 bases at J, with 17 bases in the middle. The CDR3 runs 15 residues. Per germline, CDR1 WSHSY and CDR2 SAAADI. Here the CDR3 DNA reads TGCGCCAGCAGTGAGTCCACAGTGCTGCGAGGGAAGCAGTACTTC. This translates into CASSESTVLRGKQYF.

V and J are TRBV30 and TRBJ2-3; D perhaps matches TRBD1 (6 bases). The CDR3 extends over 13 amino acids. The germline V and J ends were trimmed by 7 bases and 4 bases, with 15 bases remaining between them. Germline CDR1 and CDR2: GTSNPN and SVGIG (reference sequence). CDR3 DNA: TGTGCCTCGAACAGGGCGCAGCCAGATACGCAGTATTTT. This sequence encodes CASNRAQPDTQYF.

The gene calls are TRBV2 and TRBJ2-7; TRBD2 is a possible D gene (6 bases). This CDR3 spans 16 amino acids. Trimming left V 8 bases short and J 0 bases short, with 20 bases between. CDR1 and CDR2 (germline): SNHLY, FYNNEI. The CDR3 sequence: CASGPATRAASYEQYF. CDR3 bases: TGTGCCAGCGGACCTGCGACTAGAGCCGCCTCCTACGAGCAGTACTTC.

This chain links TRBV1 with TRBJ1-4. TRBV1 has pseudogene status. The CDR3 spans 19 residues. The CDR3 nucleotides are TGCACCACCCGAGAAGACAGCAAGGGAGACCGGGCAACTAATGAAAAACTGTTTTTT. It is translated as CTTREDSKGDRATNEKLFF.

The chain recombines TRBV7-9 with TRBJ2-7; 7 bases agree with TRBD1. Trimming took 1 base from V and 1 from J; bases not matched to a gene: 4. CDR3 length: 15 amino acids. Germline values: CDR1 SEHNR, CDR2 FQNEAQ (reference sequence). The CDR3 region has the DNA TGTGCCAGCAGCTTAGGACCGGGACAGTCCTACGAGCAGTACTTC. It yields the protein CASSLGPGQSYEQYF.